The 5 T cell receptor beta chains presented below share a single source sample, sequenced in a study of T cell repertoires in cytomegalovirus infection. From the reads, TCRdb called clonotypes with MiXCR, one entry per CDR3 protein. The sample yields some 680,000 distinct CDR3 sequences, 35% seen once. Sequenced sample: PBMCs. The receptors here all came from a human donor in good health (CMV status not recorded). Some clones in this sample may be carry-over from other donors' samples.

This clonotype was detected a few times. The chain links TRBV5-4 to TRBJ2-3, with 8 bases fitting TRBD1. CDR3 length equals 16 residues. Looked up from germline, CDR1 is SGHNT and CDR2 is YYREEE (reference sequence). V lost 3 bases, J lost 4 bases, and 10 bases stayed unmatched. The CDR3 sequence is CASSSDRDWGPDTQYF. CDR3 nucleotides: TGTGCCAGCAGCTCGGACAGGGATTGGGGCCCAGATACGCAGTATTTT.

The CDR3 reads CASSSLAGAGELFF. DNA for the CDR3: TGTGCCAGCAGCTCACTAGCGGGAGCCGGGGAGCTGTTTTTT. V and J are TRBV7-2 and TRBJ2-2, with 11 bases fitting TRBD2. Germline V gene data show CDR1 as SGHTA and CDR2 as FQGNSA. J gave up 6 bases and V 4 bases, and 1 base lay outside the gene matches. The length of the CDR3 is 14 residues.

This chain connects TRBV30 to TRBJ1-5; D is perhaps TRBD1 (6 bases). The CDR3 is made up of 13 amino acids. Germline-derived CDR1 and CDR2 are GTSNPN and SVGIG (reference sequence). V lost 1 base and J 4 bases, leaving 8 bases between the germline ends. CDR3: CAWSEQGNQPQHF. In nucleotides, the CDR3 is TGTGCCTGGAGTGAGCAGGGGAATCAGCCCCAGCATTTT.

Of note for this clonotype: Sequence at one end of the junction differs from germline and may be a read error. The chain has TRBV11-2 and TRBJ1-5; 8 nucleotides match TRBD1. The germline gives CDR1 SGHAT, CDR2 FQNNGV. The CDR3 totals 15 residues. Written as DNA, the CDR3 is TGTGTCAGCAGCCGTGGGACAGGTAGCAATCAGCCCCAGCATTTT. This sequence encodes CVSSRGTGSNQPQHF. The full variable domain, in which reference TRBV11-2 and TRBJ1-5 provide the parts outside the CDR3, is EAGVAQSPRYKIIEKRQSVAFWCNPISGHATLYWYQQILGQGPKLLIQFQNNGVVDDSQLPKDRFSAERLKGVDSTLKIQPAKLEDSAVYLCVSSRGTGSNQPQHFGDGTRLSIL.

With respect to this clonotype: The conserved phenylalanine or tryptophan is not found at the CDR3 terminus, so this likely reflects a read error. The chain carries TRBV7-6 and TRBJ1-4, with 7 bases fitting TRBD1. V lost 0 bases and J lost 13; bases outside the gene matches: 11. Germline V gene sequence: CDR1 SGHVS, CDR2 FNYEAQ. The CDR3 length is 15 residues. DNA for the CDR3: TGTGCCAGCAGCTTAGCACCAGGGACAGCCGGGGGACTGTTTTTG. It specifies CASSLAPGTAGGLFL.